The rows below give T cell receptor beta chains drawn from one sample of a study of sequential checkpoint blockade in melanoma. Sequencing used immunoSEQ multiplex PCR; TCRdb keeps in-frame clones, though not all of them. The table has about 16,000 clones, more than 85% seen once; the top ten hold roughly 24%. The sample consisted of CD8+ T cells sorted from blood (inferred from file names), taken from a patient given nivolumab and ipilimumab in sequence. These receptors all come from a human donor with melanoma. Each CDR3 is given with its conserved first and last residue. Each record gives: D gene, J gene, V gene, clone size, CDR3 protein, CDR3 DNA. A D gene is named only where the DNA matches it firmly. A clone size is listed for some rows: how often the clone was seen (once, few, many), or a class if it is expanded.

TRBD2,TRBJ2-7,TRBV2,NA,CASKPAGVAEQYF,TGTGCCAGCAAACCAGCGGGAGTGGCTGAGCAGTACTTC
NA,TRBJ1-5,TRBV28,NA,CATSGPDSAEQPQHF,TGTGCCACGTCTGGGCCCGACAGTGCCGAACAGCCCCAGCATTTT
NA,TRBJ1-5,TRBV28,NA,CASSLLRGGEGQPQHF,TGTGCCAGCAGTTTATTGCGGGGAGGTGAGGGTCAGCCCCAGCATTTT
TRBD2,TRBJ2-7,TRBV4-2,NA,CASSPGLADYEQYF,TGTGCCAGCAGCCCTGGACTAGCGGACTACGAGCAGTACTTC
NA,TRBJ1-2,TRBV6-4,NA,CASSDGRGGYTF,TGTGCCAGCAGTGACGGGAGGGGAGGCTACACCTTC
TRBD2,TRBJ2-1,TRBV27,NA,CASSLTWTSSYNEQFF,TGTGCCAGCAGTTTGACTTGGACTAGCTCCTACAATGAGCAGTTCTTC
TRBD1,TRBJ1-2,TRBV5-1,NA,CASSYGQGNYGYTF,TGCGCCAGCAGCTACGGACAGGGCAACTATGGCTACACCTTC
TRBD1,TRBJ2-7,TRBV6-5,NA,CASSLLDRDEQYF,TGTGCCAGCAGTCTTTTGGACAGGGACGAGCAGTACTTC
NA,TRBJ1-1,TRBV19,large,CASSIGWLQAFF,TGTGCCAGTAGTATAGGGTGGCTGCAAGCTTTCTTT
TRBD1,TRBJ2-7,TRBV28,NA,CASSQPTGLDEQYF,TGTGCCAGCAGTCAACCGACAGGGCTCGACGAGCAGTACTTC
NA,TRBJ1-2,TRBV30,NA,CAWRADGYTF,TGTGCCTGGAGAGCGGACGGCTACACCTTC
NA,TRBJ2-7,TRBV29-1,NA,CSAAGYSYEQYF,TGCAGCGCCGCGGGTTACTCCTACGAGCAGTACTTC
NA,TRBJ1-2,TRBV28,NA,CASSLVRDTYYGYTF,TGTGCCAGCAGTTTAGTCCGGGACACCTACTATGGCTACACCTTC
TRBD2,TRBJ2-7,TRBV13,NA,CASSLLAGDSEQYF,TGTGCCAGCAGCCTACTAGCGGGAGATTCCGAGCAGTACTTC
NA,TRBJ2-7,TRBV30,NA,CAWSVRGAGGGEQYF,TGTGCCTGGAGTGTACGGGGGGCAGGGGGCGGCGAGCAGTACTTC
NA,TRBJ1-6,TRBV23-1,NA,CASSQKGRGINSPLHF,TGCGCCAGCAGTCAAAAGGGACGGGGGATTAATTCACCCCTCCACTTT
TRBD2,TRBJ2-7,TRBV5-8,NA,CASSFGRGRLAGEDEQYF,TGTGCCAGCAGCTTCGGGAGGGGGAGGCTAGCGGGAGAGGACGAGCAGTACTTC
NA,TRBJ2-7,TRBV6-6,NA,CASSYRPGDYEQYF,TGTGCCAGCAGTTACCGGCCGGGGGATTACGAGCAGTACTTC
TRBD2,TRBJ2-7,TRBV6-5,NA,CATWLAGAGEQYF,TGTGCCACTTGGCTAGCGGGAGCAGGGGAGCAGTACTTC
NA,TRBJ1-5,TRBV4-3,NA,CASSQEIGVSNQPQHF,TGCGCCAGCAGCCAAGAAATCGGGGTGAGCAATCAGCCCCAGCATTTT
NA,TRBJ2-3,TRBV27,NA,CASSFLVRVDTQYF,TGTGCCAGCAGTTTCTTAGTACGGGTAGATACGCAGTATTTT
NA,TRBJ2-7,TRBV7-8,NA,CASSLWHEQYF,TGTGCCAGCAGCTTATGGCACGAGCAGTACTTC
TRBD2,TRBJ2-1,TRBV19,NA,CASSPSGGSYNEQFF,TGTGCCAGTAGTCCCAGCGGGGGGTCCTACAATGAGCAGTTCTTC
NA,TRBJ1-1,TRBV19,NA,CATIWGAGTEAFF,TGTGCCACCATTTGGGGAGCCGGCACTGAAGCTTTCTTT
NA,TRBJ1-1,TRBV19,NA,CASSIDATSTEAFF,TGTGCCAGTAGTATAGACGCAACAAGTACTGAAGCTTTCTTT
TRBD1,TRBJ2-7,TRBV28,NA,CASSPRDRWDYEQYF,TGTGCCAGCAGTCCCCGGGACAGGTGGGACTACGAGCAGTACTTC
NA,TRBJ1-2,TRBV7-2,few,CASSPTENYGYTF,TGTGCCAGCAGCCCGACAGAAAACTATGGCTACACCTTC